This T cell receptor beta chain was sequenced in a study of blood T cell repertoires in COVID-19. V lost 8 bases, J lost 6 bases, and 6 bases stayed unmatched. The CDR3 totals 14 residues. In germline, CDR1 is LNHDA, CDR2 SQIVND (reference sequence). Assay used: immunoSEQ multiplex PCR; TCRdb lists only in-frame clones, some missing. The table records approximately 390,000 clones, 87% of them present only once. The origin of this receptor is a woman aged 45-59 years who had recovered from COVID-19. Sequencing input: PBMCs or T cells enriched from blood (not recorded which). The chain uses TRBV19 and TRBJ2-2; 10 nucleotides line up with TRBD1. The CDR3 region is CASLDRGLAGELFF. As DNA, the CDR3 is TGTGCCAGTCTAGACAGGGGGCTTGCCGGGGAGCTGTTTTTT.